One T cell receptor beta chain is described in this entry. This clone was counted a single time. This clone's antigen is unknown. No much larger clone is present one base from it, and per-base qualities are unavailable. This record comes from a study of blood T cell repertoires in COVID-19 (TCRdb year 2020). In terms of the full investigation: Collaborator samples came from the United States, Italy and Spain and covered acute and convalescent phases of COVID-19. HLA class I and class II types, where available, came from metadata supplied by the sample provider rather than from assay-based typing. A de-identified subject ID, COVID-19 status, age in years and sex were almost always included in the sample metadata. The samples were drawn from the first 160 participants of the ongoing ImmuneRACE study and from 950 to 1,500 subjects provided by 6 global collaborators. A freely available public database, intended as a resource for researchers studying the immune response to SARS-CoV-2, is where the repertoires were released. The prospective study material was composed of cDNA or gDNA derived from T cells, B-cell-depleted T cells, or PBMCs. Subjects who had been exposed to COVID-19, were actively infected with it, or had recovered from it provided the deeply sampled blood TCRbeta repertoires that made up the dataset.

One collaborating source in Seattle enrolled patients while the patients were actively infected and followed the patients over time throughout the course of disease. The collaborating institutions used their own protocols to collect whole blood in K2EDTA tubes. For TCRbeta analysis, collaborators shipped samples in one of three forms: frozen whole blood, isolated PBMCs, or DNA extracted from either of those sample types. Broader findings and caveats from the paper: How much clinical and demographic metadata was included differed by source and by participant, and the metadata was provided uncurated.

The immunoSEQ Assay, a bias-controlled multiplex PCR, was used to amplify TCRbeta CDR3 regions from genomic DNA. For the original study's pipeline: Nucleated cell counts per sample were estimated from amplification of reference gene primers within the assay. To quantify the absolute abundance of each unique TCRbeta CDR3 rearrangement, sequence reads were collapsed and filtered. For each sample, productive Simpson clonality was calculated by taking the square root of Simpson's diversity index across productive rearrangements. The immuneACCESS repertoire file appears here via TCRdb, limited to in-frame rearrangements. These files lack a portion of the clones; in checked studies, under half of the deficit traces to unresolved V genes, and the cause of the others is not known. D and trimming come from the DNA, and the V and J calls and clone size come from that table. Present in this sample are roughly 290,000 clones, about 85% of which were seen just once. The ten largest clones add up to 0.85% to 1% of the sample.

The source of this sequence is a human donor with COVID-19, enrolled during active disease. The donor label of this sample is uncertain. Source material: peripheral blood.

CDR3 region: CAISKRTSGQSYNEQFF. The DNA reads TGTGCCATCAGTAAAAGGACTAGCGGGCAGTCCTACAATGAGCAGTTCTTC. The rearrangement combines TRBV10-3 with TRBJ2-1; 11 bases in the junction line up with TRBD2. Per the germline V gene, ENHRY is the CDR1 and SYGVKD is the CDR2. The CDR3, from cysteine to phenylalanine, totals 17 residues. Of all the DNA, just the CDR3 is kept, 51 bases in frame from base 1. After removal of 5 bases from V and 1 base from J, the junction retains 7 bases not matched to a gene.